This T cell receptor beta chain was captured by sequencing in a study of blood T cell repertoires in COVID-19. The assay was immunoSEQ multiplex PCR, and TCRdb's table has in-frame clones only and misses some. This sample carries about 49,000 clones, about 88% of them seen once, and the ten largest clones take about 5%. This sequence was found in a man in his forties with active COVID-19. Sequencing used peripheral blood.

The CDR3, as DNA: TGTGCCAGCAGTTTAACAGGGGTCTCTGGAAACACCATATATTTT. Its protein product is CASSLTGVSGNTIYF. This chain connects TRBV27 to TRBJ1-3, with TRBD1 identical over 7 bases. The germline CDR1 and CDR2 sequences are MNHEY and SMNVEV (reference sequence). Trimming removed 2 bases from V and 0 bases from J; junction bases left unmatched: 1. The CDR3 covers 15 residues.